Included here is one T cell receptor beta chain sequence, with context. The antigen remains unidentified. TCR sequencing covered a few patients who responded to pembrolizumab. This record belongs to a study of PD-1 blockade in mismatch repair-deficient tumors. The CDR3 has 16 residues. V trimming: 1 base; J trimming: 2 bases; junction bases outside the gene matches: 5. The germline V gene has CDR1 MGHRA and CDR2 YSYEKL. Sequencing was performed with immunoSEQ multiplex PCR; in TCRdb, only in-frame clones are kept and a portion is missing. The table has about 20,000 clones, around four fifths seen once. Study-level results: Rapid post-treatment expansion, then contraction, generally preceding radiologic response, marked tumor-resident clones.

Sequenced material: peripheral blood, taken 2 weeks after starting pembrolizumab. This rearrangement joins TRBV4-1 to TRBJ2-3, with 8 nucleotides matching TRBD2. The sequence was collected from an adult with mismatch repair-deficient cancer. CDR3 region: CASSQVHGGATDTQYF. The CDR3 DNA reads TGCGCCAGCAGCCAAGTTCACGGGGGGGCCACAGATACGCAGTATTTT.